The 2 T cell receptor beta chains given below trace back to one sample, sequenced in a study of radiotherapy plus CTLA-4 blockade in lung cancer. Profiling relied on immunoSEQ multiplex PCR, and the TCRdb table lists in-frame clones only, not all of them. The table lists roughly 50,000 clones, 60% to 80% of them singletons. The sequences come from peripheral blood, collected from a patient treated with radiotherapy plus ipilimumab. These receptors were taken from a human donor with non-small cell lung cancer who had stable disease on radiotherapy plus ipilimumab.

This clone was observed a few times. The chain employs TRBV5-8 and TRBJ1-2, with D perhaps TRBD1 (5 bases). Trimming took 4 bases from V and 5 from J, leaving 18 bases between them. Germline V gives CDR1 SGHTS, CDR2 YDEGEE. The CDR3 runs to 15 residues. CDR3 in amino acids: CASSGGRWHQYGYTF. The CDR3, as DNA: TGTGCCAGCAGCGGGGGAAGGTGGCATCAGTATGGCTACACCTTC. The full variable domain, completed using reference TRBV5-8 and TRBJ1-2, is EAGVTQSPTHLIKTRGQQATLRCSPISGHTSVYWYQQALGLGLQFLLWYDEGEERNRGNFPPRFSGRQFPNYSSELNVNALELEDSALYLCASSGGRWHQYGYTFGSGTRLTVV.

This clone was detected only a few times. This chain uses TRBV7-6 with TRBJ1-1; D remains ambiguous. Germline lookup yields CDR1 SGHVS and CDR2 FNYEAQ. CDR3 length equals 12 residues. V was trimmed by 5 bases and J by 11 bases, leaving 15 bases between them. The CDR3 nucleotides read TGTGCCAGCAGCCCCCCCTTAGGTGTTGCTTTCTTT. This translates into CASSPPLGVAFF.